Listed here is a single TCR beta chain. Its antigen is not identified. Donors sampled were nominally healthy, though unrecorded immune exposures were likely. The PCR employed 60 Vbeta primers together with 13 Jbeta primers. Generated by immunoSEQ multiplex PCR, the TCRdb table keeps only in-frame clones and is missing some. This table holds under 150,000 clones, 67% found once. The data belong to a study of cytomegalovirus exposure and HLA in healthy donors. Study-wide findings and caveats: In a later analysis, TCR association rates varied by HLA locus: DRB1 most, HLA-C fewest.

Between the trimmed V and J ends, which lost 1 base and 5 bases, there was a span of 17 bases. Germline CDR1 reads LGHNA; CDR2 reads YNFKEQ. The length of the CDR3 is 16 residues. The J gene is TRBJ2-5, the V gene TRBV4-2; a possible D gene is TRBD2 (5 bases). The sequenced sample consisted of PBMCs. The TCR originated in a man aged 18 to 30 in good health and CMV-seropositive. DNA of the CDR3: TGTGCCAGCAGCCAAGGGCCCGGGGATACGTTGGAGACCCAGTACTTC. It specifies CASSQGPGDTLETQYF.